These 7 T cell receptor beta chains were all obtained from the same sample, sequenced in a study of cytomegalovirus exposure and HLA in healthy donors. The PCR had 60 Vbeta and 13 Jbeta primers. Produced via immunoSEQ multiplex PCR; TCRdb's table is partial and in-frame only. The table has approximately 100,000 clones, approximately 80% seen once. The specimen was PBMCs. The source of these receptors is a woman aged 40 to 55 in good health and CMV-seronegative.

This rearrangement joins TRBV18 to TRBJ1-1; TRBD1 matches 7 bases. V was clipped by 2 bases and J by 5 bases; unmatched bases: 2. The CDR3 length is 13 residues. Germline values: CDR1 KGHSH, CDR2 LQKENI. CDR3 loop: CASSPSRGTEAFF. The CDR3 DNA reads as TGTGCCAGCTCACCATCCAGGGGGACTGAAGCTTTCTTT.

The chain combines TRBV28 with TRBJ2-3; D unresolved. The germline V gene has CDR1 MDHEN and CDR2 SYDVKM. V was trimmed by 3 bases and J by 3 bases, leaving 7 bases between them. The CDR3 is made up of 13 amino acids. CDR3 amino acids: CASSLPSTDTQYF. The CDR3 nucleotides read TGTGCCAGCAGTTTGCCTAGTACAGATACGCAGTATTTT.

The CDR3 DNA reads as TGCGCCAGCAGCCTCGTGGCGAGGAGTGCTGAAGCTTTCTTT. Translated: CASSLVARSAEAFF. The genes are TRBV5-1 and TRBJ1-1; D is ambiguous. Germline V CDR1 and CDR2: SGHRS, YFSETQ. This CDR3 contains 14 residues. Trimming removed 4 bases at V and 6 bases at J, with 16 bases between.

V is TRBV7-9 and J is TRBJ1-2, with TRBD1 matching 9 bases. CDR1 is SEHNR and CDR2 is FQNEAQ in the germline V gene (reference sequence). Germline trimming cut 5 bases from V and 4 bases from J; bases unmatched to any gene: 11. This CDR3 has 16 residues. The CDR3 DNA sequence: TGTGCCAGCAGCCCGGGGGGGACAGGGTCCCGCTATGGCTACACCTTC. Protein sequence: CASSPGGTGSRYGYTF.

The J gene is TRBJ1-4, the V gene TRBV4-1; D call uncertain. V was trimmed by 1 base and J by 6 bases, leaving 12 bases between them. The CDR3 extends over 15 amino acids. Germline CDR1 reads MGHRA; CDR2 reads YSYEKL. Here the CDR3 DNA reads TGCGCCAGCAGCCAAGTACAAGAACCACATGAAAAACTGTTTTTT. Protein sequence: CASSQVQEPHEKLFF.

This chain uses TRBV30 with TRBJ1-5; D is undetermined. The germline V gene encodes CDR1 GTSNPN and CDR2 SVGIG (reference sequence). CDR3 length: 13 residues. Trimming took off 2 bases at V and 8 bases at J, with 13 bases between the two ends. The CDR3 DNA sequence: TGTGCCTGGAGTTCAACTGCCTTCGAGCCCCAGCATTTT. This gives the protein CAWSSTAFEPQHF.

V and J are TRBV29-1 and TRBJ2-6, with D possibly matching TRBD1 (5 bases). Germline CDR1 and CDR2: SQVTM and ANQGSEA. CDR3 size: 16 residues. V lost 4 bases to trimming and J lost 4 bases, with 17 bases between them. The CDR3 coding sequence is TGCAGCGTTGTTCAGGGCTCGCTGGCCGGGGCCAACGTCCTGACTTTC. This codes for CSVVQGSLAGANVLTF.